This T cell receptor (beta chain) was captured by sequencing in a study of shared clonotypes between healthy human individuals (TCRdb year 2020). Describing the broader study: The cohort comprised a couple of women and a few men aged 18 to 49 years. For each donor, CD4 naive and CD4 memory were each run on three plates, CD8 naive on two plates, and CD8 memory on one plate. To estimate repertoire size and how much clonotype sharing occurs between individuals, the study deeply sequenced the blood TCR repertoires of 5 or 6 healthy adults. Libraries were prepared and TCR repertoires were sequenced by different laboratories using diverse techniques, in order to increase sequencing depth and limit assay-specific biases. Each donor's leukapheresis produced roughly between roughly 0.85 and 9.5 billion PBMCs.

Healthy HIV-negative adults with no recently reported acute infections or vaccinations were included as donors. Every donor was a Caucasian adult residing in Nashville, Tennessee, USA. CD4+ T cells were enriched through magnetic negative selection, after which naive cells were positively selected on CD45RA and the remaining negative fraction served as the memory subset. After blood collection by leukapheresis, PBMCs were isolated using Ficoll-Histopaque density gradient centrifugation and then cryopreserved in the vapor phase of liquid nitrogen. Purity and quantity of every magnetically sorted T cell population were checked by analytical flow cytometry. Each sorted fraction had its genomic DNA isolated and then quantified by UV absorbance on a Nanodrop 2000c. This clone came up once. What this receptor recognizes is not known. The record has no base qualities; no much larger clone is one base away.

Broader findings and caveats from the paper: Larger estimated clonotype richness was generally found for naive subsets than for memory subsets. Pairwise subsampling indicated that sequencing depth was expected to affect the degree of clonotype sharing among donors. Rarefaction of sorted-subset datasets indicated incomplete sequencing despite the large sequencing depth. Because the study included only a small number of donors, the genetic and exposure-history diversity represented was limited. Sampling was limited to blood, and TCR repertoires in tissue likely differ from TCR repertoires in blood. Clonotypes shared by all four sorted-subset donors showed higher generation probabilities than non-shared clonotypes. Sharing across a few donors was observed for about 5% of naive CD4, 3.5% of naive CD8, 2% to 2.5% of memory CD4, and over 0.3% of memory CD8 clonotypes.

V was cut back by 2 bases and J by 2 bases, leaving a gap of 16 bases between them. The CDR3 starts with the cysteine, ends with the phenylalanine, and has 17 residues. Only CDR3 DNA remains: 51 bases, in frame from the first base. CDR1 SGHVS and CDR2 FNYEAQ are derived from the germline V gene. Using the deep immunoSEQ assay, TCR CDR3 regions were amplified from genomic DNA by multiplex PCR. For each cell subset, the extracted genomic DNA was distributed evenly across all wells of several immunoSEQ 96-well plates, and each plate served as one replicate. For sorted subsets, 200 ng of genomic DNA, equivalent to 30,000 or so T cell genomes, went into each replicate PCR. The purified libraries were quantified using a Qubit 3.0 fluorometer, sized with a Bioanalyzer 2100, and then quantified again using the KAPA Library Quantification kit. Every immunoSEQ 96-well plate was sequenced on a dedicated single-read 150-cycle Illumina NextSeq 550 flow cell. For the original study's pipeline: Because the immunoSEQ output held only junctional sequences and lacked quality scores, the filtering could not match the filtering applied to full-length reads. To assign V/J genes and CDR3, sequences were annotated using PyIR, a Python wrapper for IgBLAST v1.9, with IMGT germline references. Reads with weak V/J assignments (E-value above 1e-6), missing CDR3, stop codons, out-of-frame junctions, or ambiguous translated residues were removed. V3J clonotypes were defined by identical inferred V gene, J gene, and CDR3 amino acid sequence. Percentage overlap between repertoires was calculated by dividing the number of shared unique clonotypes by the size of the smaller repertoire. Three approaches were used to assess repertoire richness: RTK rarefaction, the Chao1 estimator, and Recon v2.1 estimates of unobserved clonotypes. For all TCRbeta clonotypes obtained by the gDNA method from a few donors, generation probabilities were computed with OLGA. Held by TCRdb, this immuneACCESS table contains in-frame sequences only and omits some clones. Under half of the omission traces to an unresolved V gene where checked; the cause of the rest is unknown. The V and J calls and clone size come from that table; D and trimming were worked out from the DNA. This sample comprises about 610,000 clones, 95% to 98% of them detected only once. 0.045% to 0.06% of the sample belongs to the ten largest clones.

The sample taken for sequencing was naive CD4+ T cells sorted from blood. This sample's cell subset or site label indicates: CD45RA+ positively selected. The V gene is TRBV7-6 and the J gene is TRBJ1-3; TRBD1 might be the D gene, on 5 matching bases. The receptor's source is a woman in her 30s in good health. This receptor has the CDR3 CASSLYGRGKPGNTIYF. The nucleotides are TGTGCCAGCAGCTTATATGGTAGGGGTAAACCTGGAAACACCATATATTTT.